This TCR beta chain was obtained from a study of T cell responses to AZD1222 COVID-19 vaccine. Findings of the study overall: Vaccine-associated CD4 TCRs ranged over spike, dominating at 160-218 and 743-854. Increased Spike-specific TCR breadth and depth were observed after two AZD1222 doses. Repertoire collection took place solely once the T cell response had peaked.

Profiled with immunoSEQ multiplex PCR; TCRdb holds only in-frame clones, not every one. This sample has some 200,000 clones, with 85% to 95% found just once. Of note for this clone: Its antigen is undetermined.

V dropped 4 bases and J dropped 5 bases, with 18 bases sitting between them. The germline V gene has CDR1 MNHEY and CDR2 SVGAGI. CDR3 length: 15 residues. The V call is TRBV6-5, the J call TRBJ2-7, with D possibly called TRBD1 or TRBD2 (6 bases each). Source: peripheral blood, taken on day 0 of AZD1222 vaccination. The receptor was derived from an adult in good health. The DNA for the CDR3 is TGTGCCAGCAGTTCTAAGGGTCTGGGGGGCGACGAGCAGTACTTC. As protein: CASSSKGLGGDEQYF.